A single TCR beta chain is shown here with its context. Its antigen is as yet unknown. These data are taken from a study of beta chain features in type 1 diabetes. Broader study findings: In all four CD4+ subsets, TCRB CDR3 length was significantly, moderately reduced in type 1 diabetes. Compared with healthy donors, patients appeared to share more similar naive, central memory and regulatory TCRB repertoires. For type 1 diabetes patients, VDJ junctions showed fewer insertions and more deletions.

Reverse transcription of all isolated RNA meant that expressed TCRB transcripts were sequenced. Measured with immunoSEQ multiplex PCR; TCRdb has only the in-frame clones, and not every one. This table has about 52,000 clones, 42% appearing once. The specimen was Tregs from blood. The receptor was derived from a man between 25 and 39 years old with type 1 diabetes.

CDR3 nucleotide sequence: TGTGCCAGCAGTGAGGAGGAAAATCAGCCCCAGCATTTT. The encoded protein is CASSEEENQPQHF. The rearrangement joins TRBV6-4 to TRBJ1-5; no firm D call. Germline-derived CDR1 and CDR2 are MRHNA and SNTAGT. CDR3 length: 13 residues. Trimming shortened V by 3 bases and J by 4 bases, and 7 bases separated the two germline ends.